The next 22 T cell receptor beta chains were all read from a single sample in a study of blood T cell repertoires in COVID-19 (dated by TCRdb to the early 2020s). The library was produced with the immunoSEQ multiplex PCR assay. TCRdb took this table from immuneACCESS and kept in-frame rearrangements with V and J called. Such tables lack part of the clones; where checked against another copy, unresolved V genes explain under half of the gap, and the rest is unexplained. This sample holds roughly 23,000 clones; around 92% were observed only once. Clones ranked in the top ten supply around 3% of the sample. Sequences were obtained from peripheral blood. These receptors all come from a woman in her 70s with active COVID-19.

CDR3 residues: CASSLSQGLTPGELFF. CDR3 in DNA: TGTGCCAGCAGTTTATCGCAGGGACTCACCCCCGGGGAGCTGTTTTTT. The chain couples TRBV28 to TRBJ2-2; a possible D gene is TRBD2 (6 bases). V was trimmed by 1 base and J by 6 bases, leaving 15 bases between them. Germline V lookup: CDR1 MDHEN, CDR2 SYDVKM. CDR3 size: 16 residues.

The V and J genes are TRBV28 and TRBJ2-2, with TRBD2 matching 8 bases. CDR3 length: 21 amino acids. Germline trimming cut 5 bases from V and 3 bases from J; bases unmatched to any gene: 23. Germline CDR1 and CDR2: MDHEN and SYDVKM. In DNA, the CDR3 is TGTGCCAGCAGTCTTTTCAATCATCTAGCGGGTCGATTTACGGACACCGGGGAGCTGTTTTTT. This sequence encodes CASSLFNHLAGRFTDTGELFF. Full variable domain (outside the CDR3, taken from reference TRBV28 and TRBJ2-2): DVKVTQSSRYLVKRTGEKVFLECVQDMDHENMFWYRQDPGLGLRLIYFSYDVKMKEKGDIPEGYSVSREKKERFSLILESASTNQTSMYLCASSLFNHLAGRFTDTGELFFGEGSRLTVL.

V and J are TRBV2 and TRBJ2-1; 8 bases agree with TRBD2. The CDR3 has 14 residues. V was clipped by 8 bases and J by 6 bases; unmatched bases: 9. The germline V gene encodes CDR1 SNHLY and CDR2 FYNNEI. The CDR3 spells CASATGLVGNEQFF. CDR3 sequence (DNA): TGTGCCAGCGCAACGGGACTAGTGGGCAATGAGCAGTTCTTC. The whole variable domain, filled in from reference TRBV2 and TRBJ2-1, reads EPEVTQTPSHQVTQMGQEVILRCVPISNHLYFYWYRQILGQKVEFLVSFYNNEISEKSEIFDDQFSVERPDGSNFTLKIRSTKLEDSAMYFCASATGLVGNEQFFGPGTRLTVL.

This chain connects TRBV13 to TRBJ1-1; D unclear. Germline V gives CDR1 PRHDT, CDR2 FYEKMQ (reference sequence). The CDR3 sequence is 14 residues long. V dropped 5 bases and J dropped 6 bases, with 16 bases sitting between them. Here the CDR3 DNA reads TGTGCCAGCAGCAATTCAGACAAGAGGGCTGAAGCTTTCTTT. Protein: CASSNSDKRAEAFF. Full variable domain (missing parts from reference TRBV13 and TRBJ1-1): AAGVIQSPRHLIKEKRETATLKCYPIPRHDTVYWYQQGPGQDPQFLISFYEKMQSDKGSIPDRFSAQQFSDYHSELNMSSLELGDSALYFCASSNSDKRAEAFFGQGTRLTVV.

The J gene is TRBJ1-1, the V gene TRBV10-3; 9 bases map to TRBD1. Germline V lookup: CDR1 ENHRY, CDR2 SYGVKD. V was clipped by 5 bases and J by 5 bases; unmatched bases: 6. The CDR3 is 14 residues long. The CDR3 loop reads CAISPGQGPTEAFF. The CDR3 coding sequence is TGTGCCATCAGTCCTGGACAGGGGCCGACTGAAGCTTTCTTT.

The chain uses TRBV20-1 and TRBJ2-7; D is possibly TRBD2 (6 bases). Trimming removed 3 bases from V and 0 bases from J, with 12 bases in between. This CDR3 is built from 14 residues. Per the germline V gene, CDR1 is DFQATT and CDR2 is SNEGSKA (reference sequence). CDR3 in DNA: TGCAGTGCTAGTGGCGGGGCCCTCTCCTACGAGCAGTACTTC. It yields the protein CSASGGALSYEQYF.

The rearrangement uses TRBV7-2 and TRBJ2-7; D might be TRBD2 (5 bases). The CDR3 contains 15 residues. Trimming shortened V by 5 bases and J by 3 bases, and 17 bases separated the two germline ends. CDR1 SGHTA and CDR2 FQGNSA come from the germline V gene. CDR3 sequence: CASSTQTGVLYEQYF. In nucleotides, the CDR3 is TGTGCCAGCAGCACCCAAACCGGGGTTCTCTACGAGCAGTACTTC.

V usage is TRBV7-2 and J usage is TRBJ2-1, with 10 bases fitting TRBD2. CDR1 SGHTA and CDR2 FQGNSA come from the germline V gene. The V and J ends lost 0 bases and 8 bases, in that order; junction bases with no gene match: 4. The CDR3 runs 15 residues. The CDR3, as DNA: TGTGCCAGCAGCTTAGCCCTAGCGGGAGTGTATGAGCAGTTCTTC. Its translation: CASSLALAGVYEQFF.

The V gene is TRBV7-2, the J gene TRBJ1-1; D not resolved. Germline V gene lookup returns CDR1 SGHTA and CDR2 FQGNSA. V was trimmed by 2 bases and J by 2 bases, leaving 9 bases between them. This CDR3 has 14 residues. The CDR3: CASSLSTVNTEAFF. The DNA of the CDR3 is TGTGCCAGCAGCTTATCCACAGTCAACACTGAAGCTTTCTTT.

This chain links TRBV25-1 with TRBJ2-1; 9 bases are shared with TRBD2. Germline-derived CDR1 and CDR2 are MGHDK and SYGVNS. There are 16 residues in the CDR3. V trimming: 1 base; J trimming: 2 bases; junction bases outside the gene matches: 3. CDR3 sequence: CASSELLAGPYNEQFF. The CDR3 nucleotides read TGTGCCAGCAGTGAATTACTAGCGGGCCCCTACAATGAGCAGTTCTTC.

The J gene is TRBJ2-3, the V gene TRBV5-1; no clear D gene. Germline CDR1 SGHRS, CDR2 YFSETQ. This CDR3 has 14 amino acids. V lost 4 bases, J lost 6 bases, and 15 bases lay in between. The CDR3 DNA sequence: TGCGCCAGCAGCCCAGTAACCTCTTCGGATACGCAGTATTTT. Its protein is CASSPVTSSDTQYF.

The chain uses TRBV28 and TRBJ2-1; 9 nucleotides agree with TRBD2. Trimming cost V 5 bases and J 7 bases; bases outside gene matches: 15. The CDR3 is made up of 17 amino acids. Germline CDR1 MDHEN, CDR2 SYDVKM. The CDR3 sequence is CASSPPLRLAGTNEQFF. In DNA, the CDR3 is TGTGCCAGCAGTCCCCCACTGAGGCTAGCGGGAACTAATGAGCAGTTCTTC.

The chain recombines TRBV6-5 with TRBJ2-7; D gene ambiguous. Per the germline V gene, CDR1 is MNHEY and CDR2 is SVGAGI. The CDR3 length is 14 residues. Trimming left V 6 bases short and J 6 bases short, with 18 bases between. Here the CDR3 DNA reads TGTGCCAGCAGAACCTACTCCGATCACTTCGAGCAGTACTTC. Encoded protein: CASRTYSDHFEQYF.

The rearrangement links TRBV15 to TRBJ2-7; D not resolved. The V gene's germline CDR1 is LNHNV and CDR2 YYDKDF (reference sequence). V lost 1 base and J lost 4, with 8 bases in between. The length of the CDR3 is 13 residues. For the CDR3, the DNA is TGTGCCACCAGCAGAGGGCTTCAGTACGAGCAGTACTTC. Amino acids: CATSRGLQYEQYF.

J is TRBJ2-2 and V is TRBV9; D remains ambiguous. Trimming took 0 bases from V and 5 from J, leaving 8 bases between them. There are 14 residues in the CDR3. Germline V gives CDR1 SGDLS, CDR2 YYNGEE. The CDR3 loop is CASSVDYGTGELFF. As DNA, the CDR3 is TGTGCCAGCAGCGTAGACTACGGAACCGGGGAGCTGTTTTTT.

This clone occurred once. The rearrangement joins TRBV5-4 to TRBJ2-2; TRBD2 aligns across 8 bases. Germline loops: CDR1 SGHNT, CDR2 YYREEE (reference sequence). The CDR3 has 15 amino acids. The V segment lost 4 bases and the J segment 7 bases; nucleotides outside the gene matches: 9. This CDR3 reads CASSGGLVLGGELFF. The CDR3, as DNA: TGTGCCAGCAGCGGGGGACTAGTCTTAGGCGGGGAGCTGTTTTTT.

The rearrangement links TRBV6-6 to TRBJ2-1, with 7 bases that match TRBD1. The length of the CDR3 is 14 residues. The germline gives CDR1 MNHNY, CDR2 SVGAGI (reference sequence). J lost 9 bases, V lost 1 base, and 6 bases had no gene match. CDR3 loop: CASSYLDREFEQFF. In DNA form, the CDR3 reads TGTGCCAGCAGTTACTTAGACAGGGAATTTGAGCAGTTCTTC.

The rearrangement uses TRBV6-5 and TRBJ1-2; TRBD1 matches 7 bases. V lost 4 bases, J lost 6 bases, and 11 bases stayed unmatched. This CDR3 comprises 15 residues. The germline CDR1 and CDR2 sequences are MNHEY and SVGAGI. The CDR3 sequence is CASSSSDRARHGYTF. The CDR3 region has the DNA TGTGCCAGCAGTTCGTCAGACAGGGCGCGCCATGGCTACACCTTC.

The gene calls are TRBV4-2 and TRBJ1-4; 7 bases fit TRBD1. Germline V gene data show CDR1 as LGHNA and CDR2 as YNFKEQ. V gave up 2 bases and J gave up 0 bases; unmatched junction bases: 12. CDR3 length: 19 amino acids. The CDR3 DNA reads as TGTGCCAGCAGCCAATTACGGGCGACAGGGAGCTCAACTAATGAAAAACTGTTTTTT. It is translated as CASSQLRATGSSTNEKLFF.

This sequence joins TRBV14 and TRBJ1-3, with a possible D match to TRBD1 (6 bases). CDR1 and CDR2 from the germline V gene are SGHDN and FVKESK. This CDR3 has 16 amino acids. The V and J ends lost 5 bases and 0 bases respectively, with 14 bases between them. The CDR3 DNA is TGTGCCAGCAGCTCCATCCGGGACAACTCTGGAAACACCATATATTTT. Translating it yields CASSSIRDNSGNTIYF.

The chain has TRBV27 and TRBJ2-7; D perhaps matches TRBD2 (6 bases). This CDR3 region has 13 residues. Germline V gene lookup returns CDR1 MNHEY and CDR2 SMNVEV (reference sequence). V was clipped by 3 bases and J by 4 bases, with 10 bases between them. The CDR3: CASSFYGGYEQYF. The CDR3 bases are TGTGCCAGCAGTTTTTATGGAGGGTACGAGCAGTACTTC.

The rearrangement links TRBV9 to TRBJ2-3; 9 bases match TRBD2. Unmatched junction bases numbered 7, after V lost 0 bases and J lost 2 bases. CDR3 length: 17 amino acids. The germline V gene encodes CDR1 SGDLS and CDR2 YYNGEE. The CDR3 DNA sequence: TGTGCCAGCAGCGTAGGCTCTAGCGGGAAGCCCACAGATACGCAGTATTTT. Translation gives CASSVGSSGKPTDTQYF.